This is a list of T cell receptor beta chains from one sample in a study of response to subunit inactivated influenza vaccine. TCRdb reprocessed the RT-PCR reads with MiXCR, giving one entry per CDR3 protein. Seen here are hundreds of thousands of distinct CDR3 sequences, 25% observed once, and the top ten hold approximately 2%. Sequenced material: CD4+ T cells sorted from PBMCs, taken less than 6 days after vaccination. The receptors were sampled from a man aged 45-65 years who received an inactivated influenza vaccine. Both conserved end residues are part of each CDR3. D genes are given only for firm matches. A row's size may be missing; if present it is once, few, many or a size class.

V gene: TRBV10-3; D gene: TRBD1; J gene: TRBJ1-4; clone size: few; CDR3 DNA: TGTGCCATCAGCATAAACAGGGGAAATAATGAAAAACTGTTTTTT; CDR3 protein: CAISINRGNNEKLFF
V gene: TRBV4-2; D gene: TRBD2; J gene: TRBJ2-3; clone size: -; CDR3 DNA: TGTGCCAGCAGCCAAGAACTAGCGGGAGGTCAAGATACGCAGTATTTT; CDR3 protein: CASSQELAGGQDTQYF
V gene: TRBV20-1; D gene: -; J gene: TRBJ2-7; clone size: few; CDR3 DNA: TGCAGTGCGTTGCCGGGACACCGAAGCTCCGAGCAGTACTTC; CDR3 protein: CSALPGHRSSEQYF
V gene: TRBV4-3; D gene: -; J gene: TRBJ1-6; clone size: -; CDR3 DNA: TGCGCCAGCAGCCAAGCTTCAGGGTTCTATAATTCACCCCTCCACTTT; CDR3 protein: CASSQASGFYNSPLHF
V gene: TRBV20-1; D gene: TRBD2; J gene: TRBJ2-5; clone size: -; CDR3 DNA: TGCAGTGCTCCGACTAGCGGGAGGGCCTATGGGGAGACCCAGTACTTC; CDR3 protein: CSAPTSGRAYGETQYF
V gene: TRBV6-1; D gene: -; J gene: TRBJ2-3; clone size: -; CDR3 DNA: TGTGCCAGCAGCACGGAAGATACGCAGTATTTT; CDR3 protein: CASSTEDTQYF
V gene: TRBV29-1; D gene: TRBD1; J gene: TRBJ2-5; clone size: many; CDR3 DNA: TGCAGCGTCGACAGGGGTAAAGAGACCCAGTACTTC; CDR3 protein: CSVDRGKETQYF
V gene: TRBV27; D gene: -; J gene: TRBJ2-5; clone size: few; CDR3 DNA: TGTGCCAGCAGTTTATCAGGGCGGACCCAAGAGACCCAGTACTTC; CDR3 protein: CASSLSGRTQETQYF
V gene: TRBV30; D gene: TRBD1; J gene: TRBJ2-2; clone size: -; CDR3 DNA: TGTGCCTGGAGGTGGGACAGGGGGAGCGGGGAGCTGTTTTTT; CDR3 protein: CAWRWDRGSGELFF
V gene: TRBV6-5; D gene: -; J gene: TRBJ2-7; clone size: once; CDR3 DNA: TGTGCCAGCAGTTACAATTCGGCCCAGCGGTCTTCCTACGAGCAGTACTTC; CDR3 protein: CASSYNSAQRSSYEQYF
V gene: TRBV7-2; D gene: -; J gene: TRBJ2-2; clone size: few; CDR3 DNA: TGTGCCAGCAGCTTAGCCAGAAGGACCGGGGAGCTGTTTTTT; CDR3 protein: CASSLARRTGELFF
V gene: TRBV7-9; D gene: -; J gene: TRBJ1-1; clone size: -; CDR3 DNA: TGTGCCAGCATAGGTCAGAGAAACACTGAAGCTTTCTTT; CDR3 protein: CASIGQRNTEAFF
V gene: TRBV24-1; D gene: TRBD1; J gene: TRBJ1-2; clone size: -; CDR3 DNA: TGTGCCACCAGTGATCCCCATACAGGGGGCGAAGGCTACACCTTC; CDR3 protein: CATSDPHTGGEGYTF
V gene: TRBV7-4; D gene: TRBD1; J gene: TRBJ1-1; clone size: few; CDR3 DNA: TGTGCCAGCAGATACCGACAGGGGGCACACACTGAAGCTTTCTTT; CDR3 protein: CASRYRQGAHTEAFF
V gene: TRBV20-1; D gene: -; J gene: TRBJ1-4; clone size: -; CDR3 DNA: TGCAGTGCTCTACAGCCGGGGGATGAAAAACTGTTTTTT; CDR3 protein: CSALQPGDEKLFF
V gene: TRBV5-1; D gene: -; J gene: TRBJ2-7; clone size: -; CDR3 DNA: TGCGCCAGCAAAGGCGGGATATCATACGAGCAGTACTTC; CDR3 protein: CASKGGISYEQYF
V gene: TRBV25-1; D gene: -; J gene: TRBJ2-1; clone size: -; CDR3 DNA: TGTGCCAGCAGTGAATATACAGGTATGGGGAATGAGCAGTTCTTC; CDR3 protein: CASSEYTGMGNEQFF
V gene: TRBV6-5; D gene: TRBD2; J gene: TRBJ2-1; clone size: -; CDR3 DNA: TGTGCCAGCAGTTACCTTAGCGGGGGCTACAATGAGCAGTTCTTC; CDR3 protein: CASSYLSGGYNEQFF
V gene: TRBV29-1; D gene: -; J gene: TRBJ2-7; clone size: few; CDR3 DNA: TGCAGCGTTGCCAGGGGGGCGGGCGAGCAGTACTTC; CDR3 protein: CSVARGAGEQYF
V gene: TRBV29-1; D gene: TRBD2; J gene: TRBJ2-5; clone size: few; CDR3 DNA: TGCAGCGTTGAGTTAGGCGGGGGGACCCAAGAGACCCAGTACTTC; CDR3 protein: CSVELGGGTQETQYF
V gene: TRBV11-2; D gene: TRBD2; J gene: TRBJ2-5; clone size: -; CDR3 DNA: TGTGCCAGCAGCATCTTAGCGGGGTCGGGAGAGACCCAGTACTTC; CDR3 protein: CASSILAGSGETQYF
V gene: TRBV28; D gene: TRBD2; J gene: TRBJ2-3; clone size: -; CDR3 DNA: TGTGCCAGCAGTCCCAGACTAGCGGGAGGGCCCGTAGCAGATACGCAGTATTTT; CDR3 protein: CASSPRLAGGPVADTQYF
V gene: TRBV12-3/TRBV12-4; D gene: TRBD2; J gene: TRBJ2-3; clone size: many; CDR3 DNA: TGTGCCAGCAGTTTGGCGGGGGGGCGGACAGATACGCAGTATTTT; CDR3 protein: CASSLAGGRTDTQYF
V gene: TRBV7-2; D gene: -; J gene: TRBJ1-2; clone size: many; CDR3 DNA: TGTGCCAGCAGCCTCCAACGGGTGGTATCTAACTATGGCTACACCTTC; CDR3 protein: CASSLQRVVSNYGYTF
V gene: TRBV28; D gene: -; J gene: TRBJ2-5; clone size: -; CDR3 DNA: TGTGCCAGCAGTAAACATCAGGGGAAAGAGACCCAGTACTTC; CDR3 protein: CASSKHQGKETQYF
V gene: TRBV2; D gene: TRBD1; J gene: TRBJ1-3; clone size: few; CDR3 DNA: TGTGCCAGCAGTGTACAGGGGATAGGAAACACCATATATTTT; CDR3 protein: CASSVQGIGNTIYF
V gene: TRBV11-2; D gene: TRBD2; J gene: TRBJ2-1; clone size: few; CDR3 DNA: TGTGCCAGCAGCCCCGGACTAGCGGGGGACTACAATGAGCAGTTCTTC; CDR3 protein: CASSPGLAGDYNEQFF
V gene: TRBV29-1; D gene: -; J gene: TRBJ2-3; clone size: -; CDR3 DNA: TGCAGCGTTGAAGGCCCGGGCCACACAGATACGCAGTATTTT; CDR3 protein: CSVEGPGHTDTQYF
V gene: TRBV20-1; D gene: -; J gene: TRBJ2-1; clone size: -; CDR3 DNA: TGCAGTGCTAGGCGGGAACCGAATGAGCAGTTCTTC; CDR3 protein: CSARREPNEQFF
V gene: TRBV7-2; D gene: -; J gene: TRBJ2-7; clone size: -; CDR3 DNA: TGTGCCAGCAAATTCACCCAGGGATGGTCCTACGAGCAGTACTTC; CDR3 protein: CASKFTQGWSYEQYF
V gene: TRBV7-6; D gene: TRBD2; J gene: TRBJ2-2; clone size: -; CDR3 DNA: TGTGCCAGCAGCCTCCCCCGGCGGACTAGCGGGAGTGTCGGGGAGCTGTTTTTT; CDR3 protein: CASSLPRRTSGSVGELFF
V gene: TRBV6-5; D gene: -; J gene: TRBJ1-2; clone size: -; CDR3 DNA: TGTGCCAGCAGTTACTCCAGCAGCAATGGCTACACCTTC; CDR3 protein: CASSYSSSNGYTF
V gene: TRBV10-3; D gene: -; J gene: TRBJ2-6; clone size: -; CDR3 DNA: TGTGCCATCAGTCGGGGATCTGGGGCCAACGTCCTGACTTTC; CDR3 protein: CAISRGSGANVLTF
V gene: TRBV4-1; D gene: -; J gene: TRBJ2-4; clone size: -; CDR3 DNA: TGCGCCAGCAGCGAACCACTTAAGGACAGCAAAAACATTCAGTACTTC; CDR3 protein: CASSEPLKDSKNIQYF
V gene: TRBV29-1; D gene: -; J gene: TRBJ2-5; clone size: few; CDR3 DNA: TGCAGCGTTGGAGGTTACAGCCTTCAAGAGACCCAGTACTTC; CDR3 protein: CSVGGYSLQETQYF
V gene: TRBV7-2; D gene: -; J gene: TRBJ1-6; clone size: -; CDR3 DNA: TGTGCCAGCAGCGGGACTTTGCGTTCACCCCTCCACTTT; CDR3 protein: CASSGTLRSPLHF
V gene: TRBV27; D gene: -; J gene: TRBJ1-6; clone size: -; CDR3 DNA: TGTGACAGCAGCCACCGCCGTGGGGATTCACCCCTCCACTTT; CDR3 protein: CDSSHRRGDSPLHF
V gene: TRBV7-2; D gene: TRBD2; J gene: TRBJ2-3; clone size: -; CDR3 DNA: TGTGCCAGCAGCCTCCTAGCGGGAGGTATCACAGATACGCAGTATTTT; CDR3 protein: CASSLLAGGITDTQYF
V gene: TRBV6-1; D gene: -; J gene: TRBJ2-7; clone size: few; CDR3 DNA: TGTGCCAGCAGCCTAAATAGGAGGGGGGGCTTCTTTCAGTACTTC; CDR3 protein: CASSLNRRGGFFQYF
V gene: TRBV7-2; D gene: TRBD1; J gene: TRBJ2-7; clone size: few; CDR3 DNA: TGTGCCAGCAGCTGGACCGGGACAGCTGCCTACGAGCAGTACTTC; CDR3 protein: CASSWTGTAAYEQYF
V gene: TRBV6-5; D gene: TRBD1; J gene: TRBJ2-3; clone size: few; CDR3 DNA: TGTGCCAGCAGTTACTCGAGGGGACAGGGGGCAGATACGCAGTATTTT; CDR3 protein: CASSYSRGQGADTQYF
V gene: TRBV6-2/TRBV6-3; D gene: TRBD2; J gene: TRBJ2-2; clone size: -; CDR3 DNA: TGTGCCAGCAAGACGGGGGGGAACACCGGGGAGCTGTTTTTT; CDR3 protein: CASKTGGNTGELFF
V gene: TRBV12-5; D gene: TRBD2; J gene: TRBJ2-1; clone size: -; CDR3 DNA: TGTGCTAGTGGTTTGGTAATCCAGCGGGAGCTGAATGAGCAGTTCTTC; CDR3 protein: CASGLVIQRELNEQFF
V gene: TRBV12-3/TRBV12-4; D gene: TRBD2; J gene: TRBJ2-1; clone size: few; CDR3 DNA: TGTGCCAGCAGAGGGAGGGGTGAGCAGTTCTTC; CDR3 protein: CASRGRGEQFF
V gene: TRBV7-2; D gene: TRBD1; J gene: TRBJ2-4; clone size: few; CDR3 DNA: TGTGCCAGCAGCATAGACAGGGGGAATAAAAACATTCAGTACTTC; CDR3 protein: CASSIDRGNKNIQYF
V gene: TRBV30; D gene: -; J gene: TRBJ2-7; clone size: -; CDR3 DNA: TGTGCCTGGTCCCTCAGCTCCTACGAGCAGTACTTC; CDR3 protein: CAWSLSSYEQYF
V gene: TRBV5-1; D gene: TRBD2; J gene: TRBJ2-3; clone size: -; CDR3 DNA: TGCGCCAGCAGCGGGGGACTAGCGAGGGGAGATACGCAGTATTTT; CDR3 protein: CASSGGLARGDTQYF
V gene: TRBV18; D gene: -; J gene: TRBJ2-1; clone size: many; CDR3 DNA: TGTGCCAGCTCCCCAGCGGGCTCGCTTTACAATGAGCAGTTCTTC; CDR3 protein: CASSPAGSLYNEQFF
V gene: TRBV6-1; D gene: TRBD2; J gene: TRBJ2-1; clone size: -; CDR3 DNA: TGTGCCAGCAGTGAATCGGTAAGCGGGAGCTCCTACAATGAGCAGTTCTTC; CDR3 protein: CASSESVSGSSYNEQFF
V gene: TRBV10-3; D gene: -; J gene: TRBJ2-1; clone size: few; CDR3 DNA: TGTGCCATCAGTGCAAGAGAGAGCTCCTACAATGAGCAGTTCTTC; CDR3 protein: CAISARESSYNEQFF
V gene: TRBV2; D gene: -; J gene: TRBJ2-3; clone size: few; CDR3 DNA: TGTGCCAGCAGTGTCAGCGGTATAGATACGCAGTATTTT; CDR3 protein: CASSVSGIDTQYF
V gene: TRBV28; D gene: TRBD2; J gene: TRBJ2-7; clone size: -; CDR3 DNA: TGTGCCAGCAGTTCAGGCGGGAGCATTCCCTACGAGCAGTACTTC; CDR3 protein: CASSSGGSIPYEQYF
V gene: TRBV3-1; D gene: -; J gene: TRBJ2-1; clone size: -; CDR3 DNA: TGTGCCAGCAGCCAAGTAGAGTCGGGTGAGCAGTTCTTC; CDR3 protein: CASSQVESGEQFF
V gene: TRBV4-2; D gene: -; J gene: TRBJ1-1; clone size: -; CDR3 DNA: TGTGCCAGCAGCCAAGATACGGGGAACACTGAAGCTTTCTTT; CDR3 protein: CASSQDTGNTEAFF
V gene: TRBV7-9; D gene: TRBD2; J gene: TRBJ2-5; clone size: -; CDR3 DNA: TGTGCCAGCAGCTTAGAGACTAGCCTAGAGACCCAGTACTTC; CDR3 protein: CASSLETSLETQYF
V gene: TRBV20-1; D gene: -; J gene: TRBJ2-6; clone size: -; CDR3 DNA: TGCAGTGCTAAAATGGCAGAAAGCTCTGGGGCCAACGTCCTGACTTTC; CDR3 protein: CSAKMAESSGANVLTF